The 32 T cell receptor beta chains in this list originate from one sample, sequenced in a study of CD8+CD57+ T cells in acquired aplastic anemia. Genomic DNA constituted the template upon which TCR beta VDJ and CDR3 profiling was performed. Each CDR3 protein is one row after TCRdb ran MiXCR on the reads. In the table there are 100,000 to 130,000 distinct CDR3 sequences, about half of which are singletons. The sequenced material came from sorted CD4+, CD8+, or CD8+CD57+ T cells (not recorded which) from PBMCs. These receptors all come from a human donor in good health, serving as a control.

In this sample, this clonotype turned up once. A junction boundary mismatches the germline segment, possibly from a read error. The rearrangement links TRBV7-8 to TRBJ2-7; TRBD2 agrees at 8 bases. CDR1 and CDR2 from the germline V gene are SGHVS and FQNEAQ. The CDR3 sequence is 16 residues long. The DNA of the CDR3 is TGTGCCAGCAGCGCCCGAACTAGCGGCGATACTTACGAGCAGTATTTC. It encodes CASSARTSGDTYEQYF.

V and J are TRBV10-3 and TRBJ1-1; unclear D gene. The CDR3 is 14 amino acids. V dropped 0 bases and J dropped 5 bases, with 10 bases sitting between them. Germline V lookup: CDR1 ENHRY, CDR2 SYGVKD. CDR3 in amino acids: CAISESGGRTEAFF. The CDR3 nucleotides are TGTGCCATCAGTGAGTCGGGAGGGAGGACTGAAGCTTTCTTT.

The CDR3 here is CASSEGQGNFAFF. As DNA, the CDR3 is TGTGCCAGCAGCGAGGGACAGGGGAATTTCGCTTTCTTT. This chain links TRBV7-9 with TRBJ1-1; 10 bases fit TRBD1. The V and J ends lost 5 bases and 11 bases, in that order; junction bases with no gene match: 8. Looked up from germline, CDR1 is SEHNR and CDR2 is FQNEAQ (reference sequence). This CDR3 comprises 13 residues.

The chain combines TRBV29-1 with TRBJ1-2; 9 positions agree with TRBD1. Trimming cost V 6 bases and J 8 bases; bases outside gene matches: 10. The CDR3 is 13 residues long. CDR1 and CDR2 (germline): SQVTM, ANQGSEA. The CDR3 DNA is TGCAGCGTGACCCGGGACAGGGTTGTAGGCTACACCTTC. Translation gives CSVTRDRVVGYTF.

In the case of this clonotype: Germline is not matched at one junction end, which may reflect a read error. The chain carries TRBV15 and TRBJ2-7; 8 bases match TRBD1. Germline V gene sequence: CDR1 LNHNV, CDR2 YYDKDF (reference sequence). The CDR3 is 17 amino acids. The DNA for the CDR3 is TGTGCCACCAGCAGAGACCCGCGGACAGGGAGAGCTTACGGGCAGTACTTC. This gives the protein CATSRDPRTGRAYGQYF.

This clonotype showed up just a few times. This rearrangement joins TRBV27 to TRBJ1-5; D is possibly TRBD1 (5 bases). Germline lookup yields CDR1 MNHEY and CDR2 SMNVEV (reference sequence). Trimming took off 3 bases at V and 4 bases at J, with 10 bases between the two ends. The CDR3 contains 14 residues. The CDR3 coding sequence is TGTGCCAGCAGTTTGTCAGGGCAAAATCAGCCCCAGCATTTT. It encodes CASSLSGQNQPQHF.

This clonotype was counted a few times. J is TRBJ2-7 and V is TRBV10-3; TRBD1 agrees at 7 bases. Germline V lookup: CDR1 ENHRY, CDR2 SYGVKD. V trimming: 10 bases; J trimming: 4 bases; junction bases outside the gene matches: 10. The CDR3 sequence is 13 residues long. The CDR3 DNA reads TGTGCCACCTCGACCGACAGGGCTTACGAGCAGTACTTC. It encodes CATSTDRAYEQYF.

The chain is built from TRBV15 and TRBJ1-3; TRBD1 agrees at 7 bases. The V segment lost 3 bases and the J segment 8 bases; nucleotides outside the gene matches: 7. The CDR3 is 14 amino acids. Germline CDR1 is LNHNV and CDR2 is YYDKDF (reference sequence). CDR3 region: CATSSVTGLDTIYF. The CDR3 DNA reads TGTGCCACCAGCAGCGTGACAGGGTTGGACACCATATATTTT. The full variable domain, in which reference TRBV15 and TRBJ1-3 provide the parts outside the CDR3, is DAMVIQNPRYQVTQFGKPVTLSCSQTLNHNVMYWYQQKSSQAPKLLFHYYDKDFNNEADTPDNFQSRRPNTSFCFLDIRSPGLGDTAMYLCATSSVTGLDTIYFGEGSWLTVV.

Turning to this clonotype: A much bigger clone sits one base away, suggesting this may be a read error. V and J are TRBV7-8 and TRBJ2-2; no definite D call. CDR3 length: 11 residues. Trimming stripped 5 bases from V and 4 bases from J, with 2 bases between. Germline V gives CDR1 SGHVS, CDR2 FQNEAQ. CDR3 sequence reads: CASSPTGELFF. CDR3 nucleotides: TGTGCCAGCAGCCCCACCGGGGAGCTGTTTTTT.

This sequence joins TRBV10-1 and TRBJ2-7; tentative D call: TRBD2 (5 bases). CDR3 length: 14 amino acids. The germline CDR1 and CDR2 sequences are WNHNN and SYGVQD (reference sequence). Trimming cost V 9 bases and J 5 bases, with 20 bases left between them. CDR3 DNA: TGCGCCAGGATCGCTGCCGGGGTGGGAAACGAGCAGTACTTC. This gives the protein CARIAAGVGNEQYF.

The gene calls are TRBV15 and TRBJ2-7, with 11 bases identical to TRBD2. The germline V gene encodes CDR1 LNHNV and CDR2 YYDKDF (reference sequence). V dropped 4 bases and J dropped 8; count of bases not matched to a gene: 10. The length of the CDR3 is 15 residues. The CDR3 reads CATSNPVGLAGQQYF. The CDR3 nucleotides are TGTGCCACCAGCAACCCGGTCGGACTAGCGGGCCAGCAGTACTTC. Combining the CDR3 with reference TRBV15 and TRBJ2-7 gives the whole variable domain DAMVIQNPRYQVTQFGKPVTLSCSQTLNHNVMYWYQQKSSQAPKLLFHYYDKDFNNEADTPDNFQSRRPNTSFCFLDIRSPGLGDTAMYLCATSNPVGLAGQQYFGPGTRLTVT.

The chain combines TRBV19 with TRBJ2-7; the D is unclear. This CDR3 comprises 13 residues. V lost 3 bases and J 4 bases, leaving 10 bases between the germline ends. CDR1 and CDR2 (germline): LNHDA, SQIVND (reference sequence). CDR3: CASSIVHRYEQYF. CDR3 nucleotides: TGTGCCAGTAGTATCGTCCACCGATACGAGCAGTACTTC.

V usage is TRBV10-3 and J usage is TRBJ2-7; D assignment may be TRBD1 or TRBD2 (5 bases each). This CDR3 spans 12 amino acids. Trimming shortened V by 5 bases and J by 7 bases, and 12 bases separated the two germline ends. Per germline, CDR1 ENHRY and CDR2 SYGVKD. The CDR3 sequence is CAISSGWGEQYF. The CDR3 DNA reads TGTGCCATCAGTTCAGGATGGGGGGAGCAGTACTTC.

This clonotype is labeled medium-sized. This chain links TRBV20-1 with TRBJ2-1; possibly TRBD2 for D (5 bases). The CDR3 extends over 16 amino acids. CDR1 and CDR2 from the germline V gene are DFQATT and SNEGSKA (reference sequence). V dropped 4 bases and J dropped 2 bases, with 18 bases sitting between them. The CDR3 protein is CSAMTTGITTYNEQFF. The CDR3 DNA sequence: TGCAGTGCTATGACCACCGGGATTACAACCTACAATGAGCAGTTCTTC.

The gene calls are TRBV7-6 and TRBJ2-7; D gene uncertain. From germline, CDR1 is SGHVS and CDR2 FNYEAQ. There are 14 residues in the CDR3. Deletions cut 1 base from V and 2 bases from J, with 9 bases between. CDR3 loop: CASSLGGSAYEQYF. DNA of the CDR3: TGTGCCAGCAGCTTAGGAGGCAGCGCCTACGAGCAGTACTTC.

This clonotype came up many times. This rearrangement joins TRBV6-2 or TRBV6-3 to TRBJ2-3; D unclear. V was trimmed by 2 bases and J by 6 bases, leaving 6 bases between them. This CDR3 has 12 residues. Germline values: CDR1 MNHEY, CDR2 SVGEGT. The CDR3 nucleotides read TGTGCCAGCAGTTACCCCTCCGATACGCAGTATTTT. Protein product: CASSYPSDTQYF.

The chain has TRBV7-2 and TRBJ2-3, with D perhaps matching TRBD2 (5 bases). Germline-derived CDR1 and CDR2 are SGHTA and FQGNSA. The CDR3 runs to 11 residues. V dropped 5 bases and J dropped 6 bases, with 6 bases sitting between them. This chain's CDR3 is CASSGEDTQYF. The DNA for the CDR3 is TGTGCCAGCAGCGGGGAGGATACGCAGTATTTT.

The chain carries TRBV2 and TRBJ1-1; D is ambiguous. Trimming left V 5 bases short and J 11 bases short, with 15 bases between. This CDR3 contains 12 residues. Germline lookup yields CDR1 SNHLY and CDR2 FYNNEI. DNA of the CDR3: TGTGCCAGCAGTTCCGGACCCTTAGGGGCTTTCTTT. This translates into CASSSGPLGAFF.

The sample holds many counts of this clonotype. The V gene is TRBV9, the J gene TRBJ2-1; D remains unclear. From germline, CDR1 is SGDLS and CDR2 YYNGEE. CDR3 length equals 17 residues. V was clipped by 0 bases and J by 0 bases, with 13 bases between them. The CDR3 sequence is CASSVGLASSSYNEQFF. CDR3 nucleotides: TGTGCCAGCAGCGTAGGTCTTGCCTCGAGCTCCTACAATGAGCAGTTCTTC.

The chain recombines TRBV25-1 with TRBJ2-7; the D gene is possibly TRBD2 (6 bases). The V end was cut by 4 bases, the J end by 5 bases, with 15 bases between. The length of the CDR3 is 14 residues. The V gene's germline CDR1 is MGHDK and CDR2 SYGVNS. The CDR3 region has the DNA TGTGCCAGCAGTGCTGGAGGGGCAGGGAACGAGCAGTACTTC. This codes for CASSAGGAGNEQYF.

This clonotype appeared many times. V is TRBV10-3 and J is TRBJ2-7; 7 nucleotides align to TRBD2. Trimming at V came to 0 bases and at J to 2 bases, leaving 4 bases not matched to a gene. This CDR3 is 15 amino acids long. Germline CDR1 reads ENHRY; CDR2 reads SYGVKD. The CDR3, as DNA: TGTGCCATCAGTGAGTCGGGGACTATCACCTACGAGCAGTACTTC. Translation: CAISESGTITYEQYF.

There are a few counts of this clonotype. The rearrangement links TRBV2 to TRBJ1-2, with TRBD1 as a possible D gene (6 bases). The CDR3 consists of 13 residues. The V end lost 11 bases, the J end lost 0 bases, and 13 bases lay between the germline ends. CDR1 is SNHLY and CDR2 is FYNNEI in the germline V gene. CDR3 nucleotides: TGTGCCGACGGACAGTCTCCTAACTATGGCTACACCTTC. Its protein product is CADGQSPNYGYTF.

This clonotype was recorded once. CDR3 amino acids: CSASPTSGGADTQYF. CDR3 nucleotides: TGCAGTGCTAGCCCTACTAGCGGGGGCGCAGATACGCAGTATTTT. The chain joins TRBV20-1 to TRBJ2-3, with TRBD2 matching 11 bases. The CDR3 is made up of 15 amino acids. V was pared by 3 bases and J by 4 bases, with 6 bases of the junction left unmatched. The germline gives CDR1 DFQATT, CDR2 SNEGSKA (reference sequence).

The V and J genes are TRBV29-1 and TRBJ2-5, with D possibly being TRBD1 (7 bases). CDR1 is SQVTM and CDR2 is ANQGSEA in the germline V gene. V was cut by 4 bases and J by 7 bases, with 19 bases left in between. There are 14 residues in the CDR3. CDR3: CSVAAQGDGGTQYF. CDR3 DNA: TGCAGCGTTGCGGCCCAGGGGGACGGGGGGACCCAGTACTTC.

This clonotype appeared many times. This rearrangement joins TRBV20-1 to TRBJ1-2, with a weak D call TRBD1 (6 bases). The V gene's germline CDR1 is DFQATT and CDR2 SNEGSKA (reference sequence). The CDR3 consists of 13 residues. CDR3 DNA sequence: TGCATCGTCCAGGGGAATAGTTTATGGGGCTACACCTTC. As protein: CIVQGNSLWGYTF.

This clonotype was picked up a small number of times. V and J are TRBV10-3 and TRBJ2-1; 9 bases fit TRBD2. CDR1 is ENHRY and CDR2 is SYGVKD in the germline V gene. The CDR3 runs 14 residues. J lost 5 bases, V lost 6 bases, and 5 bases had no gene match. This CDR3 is CAISVRLADNEQFF. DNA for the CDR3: TGTGCCATCAGCGTAAGACTAGCGGACAATGAGCAGTTCTTC.

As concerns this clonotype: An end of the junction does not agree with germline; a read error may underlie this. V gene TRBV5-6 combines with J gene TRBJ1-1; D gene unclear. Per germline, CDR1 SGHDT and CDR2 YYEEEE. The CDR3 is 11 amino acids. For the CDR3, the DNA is TGTGCCAGCAGCCTGAACACTGAAGCTTCCTTT. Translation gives CASSLNTEASF.

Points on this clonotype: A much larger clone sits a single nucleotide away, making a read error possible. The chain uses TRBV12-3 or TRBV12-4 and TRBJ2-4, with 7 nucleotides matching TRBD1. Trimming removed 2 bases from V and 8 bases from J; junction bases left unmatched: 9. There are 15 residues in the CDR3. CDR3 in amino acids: CASSLIGGARDIQYF. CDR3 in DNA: TGTGCCAGCAGTTTAATAGGGGGCGCTAGGGACATTCAGTACTTC.

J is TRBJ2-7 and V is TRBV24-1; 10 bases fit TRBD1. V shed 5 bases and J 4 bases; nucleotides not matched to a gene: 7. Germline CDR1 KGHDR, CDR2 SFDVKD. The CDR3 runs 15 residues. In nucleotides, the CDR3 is TGTGCCACCAGTGGGGCCGGGACAGGGGTGTACGAGCAGTACTTC. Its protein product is CATSGAGTGVYEQYF.

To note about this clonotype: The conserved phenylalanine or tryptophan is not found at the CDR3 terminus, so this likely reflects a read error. The CDR3 is CASSELGGFTPLHS. In nucleotides, the CDR3 is TGTGCCAGCAGTGAGTTGGGGGGGTTTACACCCCTCCACTCT. This chain connects TRBV25-1 to TRBJ1-6; D perhaps matches TRBD1 (5 bases). The V end lost 3 bases, the J end lost 11 bases, and 14 bases lay between the germline ends. The V gene's germline CDR1 is MGHDK and CDR2 SYGVNS. The CDR3 is 14 residues long.

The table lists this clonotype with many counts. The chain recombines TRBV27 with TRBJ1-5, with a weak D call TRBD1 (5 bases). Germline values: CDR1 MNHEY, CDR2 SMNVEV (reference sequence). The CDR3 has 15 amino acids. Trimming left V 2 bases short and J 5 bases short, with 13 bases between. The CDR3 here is CASSLGSGGYQPQHF. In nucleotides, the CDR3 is TGTGCCAGCAGTTTAGGCTCCGGGGGGTATCAGCCCCAGCATTTT.

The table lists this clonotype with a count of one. CDR3 coding DNA: TGTGCCAGCACCCAAACCCCTTGGACTGAAGCTTTCTTT. Translated: CASTQTPWTEAFF. V and J are TRBV2 and TRBJ1-1, with unresolved D. The germline V gene encodes CDR1 SNHLY and CDR2 FYNNEI. This CDR3 has 13 residues. V lost 7 bases and J 5 bases, leaving 14 bases between the germline ends.